The clone carrying this TCR beta chain was found once. The record originates from a study of shared clonotypes between healthy human individuals. Positively selected for CCR7, the CD45RO-negative cells used as naive CD8 cells excluded terminally differentiated effector memory CD45RA+ cells. The V gene's germline CDR1 is SGHTA and CDR2 FQGTGA. The V and J ends lost 5 bases and 1 base respectively, with 18 bases between them. There are 16 residues in the CDR3. On sorted subsets, replicate PCRs used roughly 190 ng DNA, or 31,000 or so T cell genomes. Data came from immunoSEQ multiplex PCR; TCRdb stores just in-frame clones and leaves some out. The sample has about 2.2 million clones; around 95% are singletons.

The rearrangement joins TRBV7-3 to TRBJ2-7, with D possibly matching TRBD1 (6 bases). The sequencing sample was made of naive CD8+ T cells from PBMCs. This clonotype was sampled from a man between 18 and 29 years old in good health. Some clones in this sample may be carry-over from other donors' samples. CDR3 amino acids: CASSKGYRDGSYEQYF. CDR3 nucleotide sequence: TGTGCCAGCAGCAAGGGGTACAGGGATGGTTCCTACGAGCAGTACTTC.